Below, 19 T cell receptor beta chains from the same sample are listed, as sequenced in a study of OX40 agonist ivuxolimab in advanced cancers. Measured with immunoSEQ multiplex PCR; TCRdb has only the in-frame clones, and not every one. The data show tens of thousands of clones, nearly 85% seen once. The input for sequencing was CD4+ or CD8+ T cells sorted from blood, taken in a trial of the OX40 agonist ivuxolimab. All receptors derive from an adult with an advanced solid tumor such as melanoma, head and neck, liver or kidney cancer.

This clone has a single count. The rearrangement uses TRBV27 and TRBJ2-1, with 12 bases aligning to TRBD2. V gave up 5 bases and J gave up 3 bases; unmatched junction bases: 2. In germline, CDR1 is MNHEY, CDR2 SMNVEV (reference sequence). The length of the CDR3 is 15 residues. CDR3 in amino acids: CASSLAGGNYNEQFF. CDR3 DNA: TGTGCCAGCAGTCTAGCGGGAGGGAACTACAATGAGCAGTTCTTC.

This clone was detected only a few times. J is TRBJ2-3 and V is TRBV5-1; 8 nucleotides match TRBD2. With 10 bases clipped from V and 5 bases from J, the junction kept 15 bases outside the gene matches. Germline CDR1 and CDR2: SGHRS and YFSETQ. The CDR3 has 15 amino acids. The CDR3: CASESGTGGKDTQYF. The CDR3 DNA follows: TGCGCCTCAGAGTCCGGGACGGGGGGGAAAGATACGCAGTATTTT.

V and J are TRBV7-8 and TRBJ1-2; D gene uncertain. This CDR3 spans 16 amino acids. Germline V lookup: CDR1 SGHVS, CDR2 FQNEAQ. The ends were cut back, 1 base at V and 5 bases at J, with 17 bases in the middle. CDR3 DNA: TGTGCCAGCAGCTTAGGGGTTGGCCCGGGAGGGTATGGCTACACCTTC. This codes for CASSLGVGPGGYGYTF.

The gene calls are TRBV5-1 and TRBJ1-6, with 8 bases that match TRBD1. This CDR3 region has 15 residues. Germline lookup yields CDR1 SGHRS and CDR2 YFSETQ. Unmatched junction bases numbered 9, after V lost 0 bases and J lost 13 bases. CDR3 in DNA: TGCGCCAGCAGCTTGGCGGGCTTGACAGGGGTTCCCCTCCACTTT. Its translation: CASSLAGLTGVPLHF.

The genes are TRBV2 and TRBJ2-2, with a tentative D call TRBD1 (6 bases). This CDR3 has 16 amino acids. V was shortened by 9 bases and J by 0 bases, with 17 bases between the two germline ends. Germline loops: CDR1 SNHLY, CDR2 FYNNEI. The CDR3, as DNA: TGTGCCAGACAGGACAGCTCTATTGCGAACACCGGGGAGCTGTTTTTT. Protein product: CARQDSSIANTGELFF.

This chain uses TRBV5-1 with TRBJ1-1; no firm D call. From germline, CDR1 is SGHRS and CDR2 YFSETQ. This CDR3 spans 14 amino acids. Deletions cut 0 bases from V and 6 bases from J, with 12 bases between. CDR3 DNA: TGCGCCAGCAGCTTGGATGGGTATACGTCTGAAGCTTTCTTT. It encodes CASSLDGYTSEAFF.

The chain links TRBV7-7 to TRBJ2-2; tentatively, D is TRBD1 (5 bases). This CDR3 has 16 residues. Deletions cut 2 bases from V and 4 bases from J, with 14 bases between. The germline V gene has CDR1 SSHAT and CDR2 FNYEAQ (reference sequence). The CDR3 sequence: CASSLQGQASTGELFF. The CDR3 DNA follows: TGTGCCAGCAGCTTACAGGGCCAGGCTTCCACCGGGGAGCTGTTTTTT.

In DNA, the CDR3 is TGTGCCATCAGGGGGGACGGGGGTCAAGAGACCCAGTACTTC. This sequence encodes CAIRGDGGQETQYF. This chain connects TRBV10-3 to TRBJ2-5; TRBD2 is a possible D gene (6 bases). V lost 6 bases, J lost 2 bases, and 13 bases lay in between. The CDR3 loop spans 14 amino acids. Germline V gene data show CDR1 as ENHRY and CDR2 as SYGVKD.

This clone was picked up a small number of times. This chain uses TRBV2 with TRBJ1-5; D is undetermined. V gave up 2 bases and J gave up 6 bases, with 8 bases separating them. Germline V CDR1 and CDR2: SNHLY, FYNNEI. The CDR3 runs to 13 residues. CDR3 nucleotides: TGTGCCAGCAGTGAATGGGAGTCTCAGCCCCAGCATTTT. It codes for CASSEWESQPQHF.

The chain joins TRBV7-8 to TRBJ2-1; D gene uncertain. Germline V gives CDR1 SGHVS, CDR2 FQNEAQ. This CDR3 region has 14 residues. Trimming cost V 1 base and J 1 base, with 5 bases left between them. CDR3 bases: TGTGCCAGCAGCTTAGATCCTTCCTACAATGAGCAGTTCTTC. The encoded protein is CASSLDPSYNEQFF.

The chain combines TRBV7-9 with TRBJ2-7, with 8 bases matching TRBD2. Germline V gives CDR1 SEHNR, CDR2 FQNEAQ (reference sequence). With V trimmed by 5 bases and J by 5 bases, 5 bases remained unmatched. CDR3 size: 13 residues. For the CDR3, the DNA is TGTGCCAGCAGCCCACGGGGGGGCAACGAGCAGTACTTC. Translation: CASSPRGGNEQYF.

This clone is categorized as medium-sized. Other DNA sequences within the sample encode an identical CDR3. The CDR3 region has the DNA TGTGCCAGCAGTCCAGGACAGGGTGGCGAGCAGTACTTC. Its protein is CASSPGQGGEQYF. The V call is TRBV28, the J call TRBJ2-7, with 8 bases fitting TRBD1. This CDR3 comprises 13 residues. Looked up from germline, CDR1 is MDHEN and CDR2 is SYDVKM. V trimming: 5 bases; J trimming: 6 bases; junction bases outside the gene matches: 6.

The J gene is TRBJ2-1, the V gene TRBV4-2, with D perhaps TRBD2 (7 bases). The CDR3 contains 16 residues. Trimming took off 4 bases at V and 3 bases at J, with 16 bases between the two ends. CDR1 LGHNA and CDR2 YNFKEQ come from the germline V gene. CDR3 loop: CASSPGLVDSYNEQFF. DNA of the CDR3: TGTGCCAGCAGCCCCGGACTAGTGGACAGCTACAATGAGCAGTTCTTC.

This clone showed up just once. CDR3 sequence: CASSLRLAGASSYNEQFF. CDR3 DNA sequence: TGTGCCAGCAGCTTAAGACTAGCGGGGGCTAGCTCCTACAATGAGCAGTTCTTC. The chain uses TRBV7-2 and TRBJ2-1, with 12 positions matching TRBD2. CDR3 size: 18 residues. V was pared by 2 bases and J by 0 bases, with 5 bases of the junction left unmatched. From germline, CDR1 is SGHTA and CDR2 FQGNSA.

CDR3 DNA sequence: TGCAGTTCAAGGGGGGCGAAACAGTACTTC. Protein: CSSRGAKQYF. V and J are TRBV20-1 and TRBJ2-7; D may match TRBD1 or TRBD2 (6 bases each). V lost 8 bases, J lost 10 bases, and 15 bases lay in between. The CDR3 spans 10 residues. The V gene's germline CDR1 is DFQATT and CDR2 SNEGSKA (reference sequence).

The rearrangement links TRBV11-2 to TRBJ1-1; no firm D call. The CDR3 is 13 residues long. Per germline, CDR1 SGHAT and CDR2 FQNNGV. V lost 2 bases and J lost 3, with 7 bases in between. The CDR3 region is CASSLYEYTEAFF. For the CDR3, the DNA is TGTGCCAGCAGCTTATATGAGTACACTGAAGCTTTCTTT.

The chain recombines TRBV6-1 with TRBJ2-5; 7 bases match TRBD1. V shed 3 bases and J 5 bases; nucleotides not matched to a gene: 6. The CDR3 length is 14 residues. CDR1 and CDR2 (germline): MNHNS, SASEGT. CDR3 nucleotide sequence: TGTGCCAGCAGTGAGGGACAGCCGCTGGAGACCCAGTACTTC. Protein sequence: CASSEGQPLETQYF.

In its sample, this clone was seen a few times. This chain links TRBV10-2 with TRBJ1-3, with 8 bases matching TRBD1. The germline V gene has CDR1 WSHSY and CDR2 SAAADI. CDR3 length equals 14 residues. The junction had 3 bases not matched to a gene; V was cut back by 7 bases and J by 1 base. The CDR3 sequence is CASKDRASGNTIYF. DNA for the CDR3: TGCGCCAGCAAGGACAGGGCATCTGGAAACACCATATATTTT.

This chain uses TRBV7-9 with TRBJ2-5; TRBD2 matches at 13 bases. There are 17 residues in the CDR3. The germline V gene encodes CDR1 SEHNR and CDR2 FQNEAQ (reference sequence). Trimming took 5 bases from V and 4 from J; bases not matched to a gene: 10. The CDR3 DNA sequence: TGTGCCAGCAGCCAAGGGGGACTAGCGGGGCGAGGAGAGACCCAGTACTTC. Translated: CASSQGGLAGRGETQYF. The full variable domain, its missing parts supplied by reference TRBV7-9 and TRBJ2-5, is DTGVSQNPRHKITKRGQNVTFRCDPISEHNRLYWYRQTLGQGPEFLTYFQNEAQLEKSRLLSDRFSAERPKGSFSTLEIQRTEQGDSAMYLCASSQGGLAGRGETQYFGPGTRLLVL.